The 6 T cell receptor beta chains reported below all come from one sample, sequenced in a study of cytomegalovirus exposure and HLA in healthy donors. The PCR employed 60 Vbeta primers together with 13 Jbeta primers. The data were produced by immunoSEQ multiplex PCR, yet TCRdb's version contains in-frame clones alone and is incomplete. The table includes some 150,000 clones, about 73% detected once. Sequencing input: PBMCs. The receptors originated from a woman aged 55 to 70 in good health and CMV-seropositive.

The V and J genes are TRBV7-2 and TRBJ2-2; D gene unclear. Germline CDR1 is SGHTA and CDR2 is FQGNSA. V lost 3 bases and J 4 bases, leaving 12 bases between the germline ends. The CDR3 length is 15 residues. The CDR3 nucleotides read TGTGCCAGCAGCTTCTACTCGCGGCCCACCGGGGAGCTGTTTTTT. This sequence encodes CASSFYSRPTGELFF. The whole variable domain, remainder taken from reference TRBV7-2 and TRBJ2-2, is GAGVSQSPSNKVTEKGKDVELRCDPISGHTALYWYRQSLGQGLEFLIYFQGNSAPDKSGLPSDRFSAERTGGSVSTLTIQRTQQEDSAVYLCASSFYSRPTGELFFGEGSRLTVL.

The sample holds one count of this clone. The rearrangement joins TRBV4-1 to TRBJ2-2; 11 bases line up with TRBD2. Per germline, CDR1 MGHRA and CDR2 YSYEKL. CDR3 length: 17 amino acids. Germline trimming cut 2 bases from V and 2 bases from J; bases unmatched to any gene: 4. The CDR3 bases are TGCGCCAGCAGCCAACAGACTAGCGGGATTAACACCGGGGAGCTGTTTTTT. Amino acids: CASSQQTSGINTGELFF.

The CDR3: CASSQVGEAGVQETQYF. The CDR3 nucleotides read TGTGCCAGCAGCCAAGTAGGTGAAGCGGGAGTCCAAGAGACCCAGTACTTC. The rearrangement links TRBV4-2 to TRBJ2-5; 8 bases align to TRBD2. The CDR3 totals 17 residues. The junction had 8 bases not matched to a gene; V was cut back by 1 base and J by 1 base. Germline V gene lookup returns CDR1 LGHNA and CDR2 YNFKEQ.

This sequence joins TRBV7-9 and TRBJ2-7; the D is unclear. With 7 bases removed from V and 1 base from J, the gap between germline ends came to 14 bases. In germline, CDR1 is SEHNR, CDR2 FQNEAQ (reference sequence). The CDR3 runs to 14 residues. The CDR3 spells CASNLDGSSYEQYF. The CDR3 bases are TGTGCCAGCAACCTAGACGGATCTTCCTACGAGCAGTACTTC.

The chain links TRBV18 to TRBJ1-5; D unclear. The V gene's germline CDR1 is KGHSH and CDR2 LQKENI. This CDR3 spans 15 amino acids. The V end lost 1 base, the J end lost 0 bases, and 7 bases lay between the germline ends. Written as DNA, the CDR3 is TGTGCCAGCTCACCACGAGGAGATAGCAATCAGCCCCAGCATTTT. Translation: CASSPRGDSNQPQHF. The variable domain in full, completed from reference TRBV18 and TRBJ1-5, reads NAGVMQNPRHLVRRRGQEARLRCSPMKGHSHVYWYRQLPEEGLKFMVYLQKENIIDESGMPKERFSAEFPKEGPSILRIQQVVRGDSAAYFCASSPRGDSNQPQHFGDGTRLSIL.

A few counts support this clone. The V gene is TRBV10-3, the J gene TRBJ1-5; no definite D call. Per germline, CDR1 ENHRY and CDR2 SYGVKD. V lost 2 bases, J lost 3 bases, and 11 bases lay in between. This CDR3 has 15 residues. CDR3 bases: TGTGCCATCAGTGAGGTCGGTCTCAACAATCAGCCCCAGCATTTT. Translating it yields CAISEVGLNNQPQHF.